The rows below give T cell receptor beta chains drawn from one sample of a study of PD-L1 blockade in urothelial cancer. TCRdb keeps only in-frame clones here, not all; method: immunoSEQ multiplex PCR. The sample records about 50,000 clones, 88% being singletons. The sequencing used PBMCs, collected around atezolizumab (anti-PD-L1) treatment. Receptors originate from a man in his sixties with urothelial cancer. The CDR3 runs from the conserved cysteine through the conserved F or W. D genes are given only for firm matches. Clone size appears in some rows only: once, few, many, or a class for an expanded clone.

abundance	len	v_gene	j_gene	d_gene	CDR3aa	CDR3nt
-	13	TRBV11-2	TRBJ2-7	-	CASSLGQHYEQYF	TGTGCCAGCAGCCTCGGACAGCACTACGAGCAGTACTTC
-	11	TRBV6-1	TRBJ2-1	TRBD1	CAGGQGNEQFF	TGTGCCGGCGGACAGGGCAATGAGCAGTTCTTC
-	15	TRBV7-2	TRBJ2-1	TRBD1	CASSGQTGRVDEQFF	TGTGCCAGCAGCGGGCAGACAGGGCGCGTCGATGAGCAGTTCTTC
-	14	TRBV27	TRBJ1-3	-	CASSKGGPGNTIYF	TGTGCCAGCAGCAAGGGGGGGCCTGGAAACACCATATATTTT
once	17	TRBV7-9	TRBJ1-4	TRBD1	CASRSTGGRRSNEKLFF	TGTGCCAGCAGGAGTACAGGGGGCAGAAGGAGTAATGAAAAACTGTTTTTT
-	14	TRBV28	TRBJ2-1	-	CASSFWQRGNEQFF	TGTGCCAGCAGTTTTTGGCAGAGAGGCAATGAGCAGTTCTTC
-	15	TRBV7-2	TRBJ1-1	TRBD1	CASSPLDRYGTEAFF	TGTGCCAGCAGCCCTCTGGACAGGTATGGCACTGAAGCTTTCTTT
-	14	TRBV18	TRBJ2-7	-	CASSPTGTLYEQYF	TGTGCCAGCTCACCTACAGGGACACTCTACGAGCAGTACTTC
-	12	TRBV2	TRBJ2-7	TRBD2	CAGLSREDEQYF	TGTGCCGGACTATCTCGGGAGGACGAGCAGTACTTC
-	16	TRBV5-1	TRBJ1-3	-	CASSLEGRGSGNTIYF	TGCGCCAGCAGCTTAGAGGGTAGAGGCTCTGGAAACACCATATATTTT
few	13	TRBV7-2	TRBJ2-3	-	CASSLDRTRRQYF	TGTGCCAGCAGCTTAGACCGCACTCGGAGGCAGTATTTT
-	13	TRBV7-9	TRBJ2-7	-	CASSARDNYEQYF	TGTGCCAGCAGCGCCCGGGACAACTACGAGCAGTACTTC
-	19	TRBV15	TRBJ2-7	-	CATSRDPFRGPGVSYEQYF	TGTGCCACCAGCAGAGATCCATTTAGGGGCCCAGGAGTTTCCTACGAGCAGTACTTC
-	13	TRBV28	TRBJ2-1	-	CASSLAAPPEQFF	TGTGCCAGCAGTTTAGCGGCCCCGCCTGAGCAGTTCTTC
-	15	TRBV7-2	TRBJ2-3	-	CASSSRPGNTDTQYF	TGTGCCAGCAGCTCAAGACCGGGAAACACAGATACGCAGTATTTT
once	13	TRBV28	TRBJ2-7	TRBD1	CASTTGGSYEQYF	TGTGCCAGCACCACAGGGGGCTCCTACGAGCAGTACTTC
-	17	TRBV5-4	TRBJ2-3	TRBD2	CASSLPRGGMSTDTQYF	TGTGCCAGCAGCTTGCCCCGCGGGGGGATGAGCACAGATACGCAGTATTTT
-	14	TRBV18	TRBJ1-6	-	CASSLEQNNSPLHF	TGTGCCAGCTCACTAGAACAGAATAATTCACCCCTCCACTTT